One and the same sample provided the 14 T cell receptor beta chains below, sequenced in a study of identical twins. TCRdb independently ran MiXCR on the 5' RACE reads; one entry per CDR3 protein. The sample yields about 520,000 distinct CDR3 sequences, roughly a fifth seen once. A further study also used this sample, focusing on T cells expressing NK-cell markers.

Sequences were obtained from CD4+ T cells sorted from blood. Receptors were obtained from a woman younger than 35 in good health.

The table lists this clonotype with many counts. This chain uses TRBV4-3 with TRBJ2-1; D gene ambiguous. Germline lookup yields CDR1 LGHNA and CDR2 YSLEER. The CDR3 has 15 amino acids. The ends were cut back, 7 bases at V and 0 bases at J, with 13 bases in the middle. The CDR3 here is CASTPRSSSYNEQFF. The CDR3 nucleotides are TGCGCCAGCACCCCGCGGTCTAGCTCCTACAATGAGCAGTTCTTC.

In its sample, this clonotype was seen many times. The chain has TRBV6-5 and TRBJ1-1; TRBD1 is a possible D gene (5 bases). V was pared by 8 bases and J by 7 bases, with 14 bases between. CDR3 length: 12 amino acids. Per the germline V gene, CDR1 is MNHEY and CDR2 is SVGAGI. The CDR3 reads CASFPRTFEAFF. The CDR3 DNA follows: TGTGCCAGCTTCCCCCGGACATTTGAAGCTTTCTTT.

J is TRBJ2-7 and V is TRBV20-1; D is unresolved. Germline V gives CDR1 DFQATT, CDR2 SNEGSKA (reference sequence). The CDR3 length is 13 residues. The V end was cut by 5 bases, the J end by 3 bases, with 14 bases between. The DNA of the CDR3 is TGCAGTGCTGGTGATAACACCGGCTACGAGCAGTACTTC. Protein: CSAGDNTGYEQYF.

The rearrangement joins TRBV2 to TRBJ1-1; D ambiguous. The CDR3 extends over 13 amino acids. The germline V gene has CDR1 SNHLY and CDR2 FYNNEI. Deletions cut 4 bases from V and 2 bases from J, with 8 bases between. CDR3 in amino acids: CASSVHTNTEAFF. The CDR3 DNA follows: TGTGCCAGCAGTGTACACACAAACACTGAAGCTTTCTTT.

This clonotype was counted only a few times. CDR3 coding DNA: TGTGCCAGCAGCTTAGGCCCTTGGGGGATGAATGGCTACACCTTC. Its translation: CASSLGPWGMNGYTF. The chain has TRBV13 and TRBJ1-2; D possibly corresponds to TRBD1 (5 bases). The V end was cut by 0 bases, the J end by 6 bases, with 14 bases between. Germline V gene sequence: CDR1 PRHDT, CDR2 FYEKMQ (reference sequence). The CDR3 extends over 15 amino acids.

The chain joins TRBV4-2 to TRBJ2-7; TRBD1 matches at 11 bases. Trimming took 4 bases from V and 2 from J; bases not matched to a gene: 4. The germline gives CDR1 LGHNA, CDR2 YNFKEQ. This CDR3 comprises 15 residues. The chain's CDR3 is CASSREGQGAYEQYF. CDR3 nucleotides: TGTGCCAGCAGCCGTGAGGGACAGGGGGCCTACGAGCAGTACTTC.

This clonotype was picked up many times. The chain couples TRBV10-3 to TRBJ2-1; TRBD2 agrees at 11 bases. The CDR3 totals 14 residues. With 9 bases clipped from V and 5 bases from J, the junction kept 6 bases outside the gene matches. Per the germline V gene, CDR1 is ENHRY and CDR2 is SYGVKD. This chain's CDR3 is CAISLAGADNEQFF. For the CDR3, the DNA is TGTGCCATATCACTAGCGGGAGCAGACAATGAGCAGTTCTTC.

The J gene is TRBJ2-1, the V gene TRBV18; D not certain. Germline V gene sequence: CDR1 KGHSH, CDR2 LQKENI. The V gene lost 8 bases and the J gene lost 4 bases, with 12 bases spanning the gap. This CDR3 contains 13 residues. For the CDR3, the DNA is TGTGCCAGCCTAGTCGACTCTTACAATGAGCAGTTCTTC. Amino acid sequence: CASLVDSYNEQFF. Complete variable domain (other parts from reference TRBV18 and TRBJ2-1): NAGVMQNPRHLVRRRGQEARLRCSPMKGHSHVYWYRQLPEEGLKFMVYLQKENIIDESGMPKERFSAEFPKEGPSILRIQQVVRGDSAAYFCASLVDSYNEQFFGPGTRLTVL.

Ten or more counts support this clonotype. The V call is TRBV12-3 or TRBV12-4, the J call TRBJ2-2, with a possible D match to TRBD1 (5 bases). This CDR3 comprises 14 residues. Deletions cut 5 bases from V and 0 bases from J, with 7 bases between. The CDR3 DNA follows: TGTGCCAGCAGTCGACAGACGAACACCGGGGAGCTGTTTTTT. Residues: CASSRQTNTGELFF.

This clonotype was observed a few times. This chain uses TRBV7-9 with TRBJ2-3; 9 bases agree with TRBD2. Germline CDR1 is SEHNR and CDR2 is FQNEAQ (reference sequence). The junction had 2 bases not matched to a gene; V was cut back by 3 bases and J by 1 base. The CDR3 is made up of 15 amino acids. The CDR3 nucleotides are TGTGCCAGCAGCTTTCCTAGCGGGGGCACAGATACGCAGTATTTT. Its protein is CASSFPSGGTDTQYF.

The gene calls are TRBV12-3 or TRBV12-4 and TRBJ2-5; TRBD2 agrees at 9 bases. V lost 3 bases and J lost 4; bases outside the gene matches: 3. The CDR3 runs 14 residues. CDR3 region: CASSLGAGGETQYF. CDR3 nucleotide sequence: TGTGCCAGCAGTTTGGGAGCGGGAGGAGAGACCCAGTACTTC.

This chain uses TRBV20-1 with TRBJ2-1; D call uncertain. The germline gives CDR1 DFQATT, CDR2 SNEGSKA (reference sequence). This CDR3 has 15 amino acids. The V end was cut by 1 base, the J end by 8 bases, with 18 bases between. As DNA, the CDR3 is TGCAGTGCTAGAGTCGCCCGGTCCGATACGGATGAGCAGTTCTTC. Its protein product is CSARVARSDTDEQFF.

The V gene is TRBV4-1, the J gene TRBJ2-5; 8 bases map to TRBD2. CDR3 length: 16 residues. The germline V gene has CDR1 MGHRA and CDR2 YSYEKL. Trimming at V came to 0 bases and at J to 5 bases, leaving 8 bases not matched to a gene. CDR3 bases: TGCGCCAGCAGCCAAGAGAAGGCTAGCGGGTTGGAGACCCAGTACTTC. The encoded protein is CASSQEKASGLETQYF.

This chain links TRBV15 with TRBJ2-7; TRBD2 might be the D (5 bases). This CDR3 region has 15 residues. V was cut by 3 bases and J by 3 bases, with 15 bases left in between. Germline CDR1 and CDR2: LNHNV and YYDKDF (reference sequence). The DNA of the CDR3 is TGTGCCACCAGCAGGGACTCGGAAAGAGTCTACGAGCAGTACTTC. Its translation is CATSRDSERVYEQYF.